This is a list of T cell receptor beta chains from one sample in a study of blood T cell repertoires in COVID-19. Sequencing used immunoSEQ multiplex PCR; TCRdb keeps in-frame clones, though not all of them. The table shows fewer than 350,000 clones, with roughly 85% occurring only once. Source material: PBMCs or T cells enriched from blood (not recorded which). The receptors derive from a woman aged 40 to 55 who had recovered from COVID-19. Each CDR3 is given with its conserved first and last residue. A D gene is named only where the DNA matches it firmly. Rows may omit the clone size; those that give it use once, few, many or a size class.

CASRLGLEQFF | TGTGCCAGCAGACTAGGTCTCGAGCAGTTCTTC | TRBV11-2 | 11 | TRBJ2-1 | NA | NA
CASRRDAGDRDNEQFF | TGTGCCAGCAGAAGAGATGCGGGAGATAGGGACAATGAGCAGTTCTTC | TRBV7-2 | 16 | TRBJ2-1 | TRBD2 | once
CASTPGETQYF | TGTGCCAGCACCCCCGGGGAGACCCAGTACTTC | TRBV2 | 11 | TRBJ2-5 | NA | NA
CATSSSHFAGGTEAFF | TGTGCCACCAGCAGTTCCCACTTTGCGGGGGGGACTGAAGCTTTCTTT | TRBV15 | 16 | TRBJ1-1 | NA | NA
CASRGDSGQLNEKLFF | TGTGCCAGTAGAGGAGACTCGGGACAGCTTAATGAAAAACTGTTTTTT | TRBV19 | 16 | TRBJ1-4 | TRBD1 | NA
CATSREHANQGAETQYF | TGTGCCACCAGCAGAGAGCACGCAAACCAGGGGGCAGAGACCCAGTACTTC | TRBV15 | 17 | TRBJ2-5 | TRBD1 | NA
CASSKRRTKLGDSGANVLTF | TGTGCCAGCAGCAAACGCCGGACGAAGCTCGGGGACTCCGGGGCCAACGTCCTGACTTTC | TRBV21-1 | 20 | TRBJ2-6 | NA | NA
CASSKGTSGSYNEQFF | TGTGCCAGTAGTAAAGGGACTAGCGGGAGCTACAATGAGCAGTTCTTC | TRBV19 | 16 | TRBJ2-1 | TRBD2 | once
CASSPSGASYNEQFF | TGTGCTTCAAGCCCCTCGGGAGCATCCTACAATGAGCAGTTCTTC | TRBV2 | 15 | TRBJ2-1 | NA | NA
CASSAQTGTNYGYTF | TGTGCCAGCAGCGCACAGACAGGGACTAACTATGGCTACACCTTC | TRBV7-8 | 15 | TRBJ1-2 | TRBD1 | few
CASSDRDRDPAYEQYF | TGTGCCAGCAGCGACCGGGACAGGGATCCCGCCTACGAGCAGTACTTC | TRBV9 | 16 | TRBJ2-7 | TRBD1 | NA
CSVAGPMNTEAFF | TGCAGCGTAGCCGGTCCGATGAACACTGAAGCTTTCTTT | TRBV29-1 | 13 | TRBJ1-1 | NA | once
CASSIDSEQYF | TGCGCCAGCAGCATAGACAGTGAGCAGTACTTC | TRBV5-1 | 11 | TRBJ2-7 | NA | NA
CATSLQETQYF | TGTGCCACCAGCCTACAAGAGACCCAGTACTTC | TRBV15 | 11 | TRBJ2-5 | NA | NA
CATSRDLAGGNEQYF | TGTGCCACCAGCAGAGACTTAGCGGGAGGGAACGAGCAGTACTTC | TRBV15 | 15 | TRBJ2-7 | TRBD2 | NA
CASSPDSVNEKLFF | TGTGCCAGCAGCCCGGACAGCGTTAATGAAAAACTGTTTTTT | TRBV3-1/TRBV3-2 | 14 | TRBJ1-4 | NA | NA
CATSDYQAGTQETQYF | TGTGCCACCAGTGATTATCAGGCTGGGACACAAGAGACCCAGTACTTC | TRBV24-1 | 16 | TRBJ2-5 | NA | NA
CASSPGLAGLRQYF | TGTGCCAGTAGTCCCGGACTAGCGGGATTACGGCAGTACTTC | TRBV19 | 14 | TRBJ2-7 | TRBD2 | NA
CAISETRGPNTEAFF | TGTGCCATCAGTGAGACCAGGGGCCCGAACACTGAAGCTTTCTTT | TRBV10-3 | 15 | TRBJ1-1 | NA | NA
CASSLSPSAYNEQFF | TGTGCCAGCAGCTTATCCCCTAGCGCATACAATGAGCAGTTCTTC | TRBV7-3 | 15 | TRBJ2-1 | NA | NA